This T cell receptor beta chain was observed in a study of post-analysis software for immune sequencing data (dated by TCRdb to about 2015). Some background on the complete study: Relapsing-remitting, secondary progressive and progressive-relapsing multiple sclerosis were recorded as disease courses, and subtype annotation was lacking for some patients. A subset of samples was prepared in parallel using single-end sample barcoding, then pooled and co-amplified after Illumina adapter ligation. The patient repertoires were set against around ten previously published healthy control repertoires from donors whose ages ranged from roughly 6 to 26 years.

CDR1 and CDR2 are drawn from the germline V gene (reference sequence): SEHNR, FQNEAQ. Its CDR3 holds 15 amino acids, cysteine through phenylalanine. Here the CDR3 DNA is all that survives: 45 bases in frame from base 1. V is trimmed back by 5 bases and J by 4 bases, and the junction contains 6 bases that no gene match accounts for. Summary of the overall study and its limitations: The multiple sclerosis patient group was slightly younger than the control group. Significantly lower normalized Chao1 diversity was found in multiple sclerosis patients than in controls, suggesting substantial peripheral T-cell clonal expansion. Roughly 5 TRBV segments, including TRBV5-6, TRBV5-1 and TRBV20-1, were significantly more frequent in patients than controls. Direct clustering with F measure showed strong co-clustering of samples prepared in the same batch, prompting a batch-effect correction.

Points on this clonotype: There is no known antigen for this receptor. No quality values exist for individual bases; no much larger clone is one base distant.

The library was obtained by PCR. Instrument on record: Illumina HiSeq 2500. To reduce PCR and sequencing biases, unique molecular identifiers were built into the TCR beta cDNA libraries. Every 1 to 10 million input T cells yielded approximately 500,000 cDNA molecules, meaning each molecule approximated one T cell. Patient libraries were prepared and sequenced with the same protocol used for the earlier healthy control dataset. Samples belonging to the same batch were prepared together, multiplexed and sequenced on a shared HiSeq lane. Turning to the authors' computational methods: Raw barcoded reads were processed with MIGEC, discarding single-read molecular identifier groups before consensus assembly and CDR3 extraction. Clonotype tables were post-analysed with VDJtools, and diversity was normalized by down-sampling all datasets to the smallest sample size. To correct batch-related cross-sample contamination, repertoire overlap clustering matched CDR3 amino acid sequences but not nucleotide sequences. The public sequencing data were trimmed at Q25 with fastp and processed into clonotypes with MiXCR by TCRdb, which kept only in-frame beta chains. Identical CDR3 proteins give one entry, which carries the most common genes and DNA. TCRdb, rather than the study authors, made the V and J calls. Counted in this sample were around 500,000 distinct CDR3 sequences; around a third of them appeared once. 4.5% to 7.5% of the sample is taken by the ten largest.

TCR beta repertoires were profiled from peripheral blood of roughly 13 young patients with multiple sclerosis to demonstrate the VDJtools post-analysis software. The patients with multiple sclerosis were children and adolescents between roughly 6 and 15 years of age. The chain uses TRBV7-9 and TRBJ2-5, with 11 bases in between that match TRBD1. The origin of this receptor is a girl aged 2-17 years with multiple sclerosis. The sample comprised blood. This receptor has the CDR3 CASSPDRGHVETQYF. The DNA sequence follows: TGTGCCAGCAGCCCGGACAGGGGGCATGTAGAGACCCAGTACTTC.